Following are 22 T cell receptor beta chains from one sample sequenced in a study of blood T cells in healthy people across ages. The authors ran a second PCR of 7 to 11 cycles using a sample-barcoded 5' primer and a J-beta primer mix. TCRdb ran MiXCR on the 5' RACE reads and lists one entry per CDR3 protein. Among hundreds of thousands of distinct CDR3 sequences listed, 35% to 45% were seen once. Sequenced sample: blood. All receptors derive from a woman aged 60-75 years in good health.

Regarding this clonotype: A much larger clone differs by one base, so this may be a read error. The chain uses TRBV5-6 and TRBJ2-1; D perhaps matches TRBD1 (6 bases). The CDR3 extends over 12 amino acids. Germline V lookup: CDR1 SGHDT, CDR2 YYEEEE. CDR3 loop: CASRGAGDERFF. DNA for the CDR3: TGTGCCAGCAGGGGGGCCGGGGATGAGCGGTTCTTC. Together with reference TRBV5-6 and TRBJ2-1, the CDR3 gives the full variable domain: DAGVTQSPTHLIKTRGQQVTLRCSPKSGHDTVSWYQQALGQGPQFIFQYYEEEERQRGNFPDRFSGHQFPNYSSELNVNALLLGDSALYLCASRGAGDERFFGPGTRLTVL.

This clonotype was counted only a few times. This chain uses TRBV7-3 with TRBJ2-1; a weak D match, TRBD1 (6 bases). V lost 1 base, J lost 0 bases, and 13 bases lay in between. Germline V gene lookup returns CDR1 SGHTA and CDR2 FQGTGA. CDR3 length: 17 amino acids. The CDR3 loop is CASSLRPTGSSYNEQFF. Written as DNA, the CDR3 is TGTGCCAGCAGCTTAAGGCCTACAGGGAGCTCCTACAATGAGCAGTTCTTC.

The sample holds a few counts of this clonotype. V gene TRBV20-1 combines with J gene TRBJ2-3; 7 bases are shared with TRBD2. The J segment lost 1 base and the V segment lost 2 bases, leaving 3 bases of the junction unmatched. Germline CDR1 and CDR2: DFQATT and SNEGSKA (reference sequence). The CDR3 contains 14 residues. The CDR3 DNA reads TGCAGTGCTAGACCGGGAGGCCGCACAGATACGCAGTATTTT. Translation gives CSARPGGRTDTQYF.

The sample holds many counts of this clonotype. The gene calls are TRBV7-2 and TRBJ1-4; D not resolved. This CDR3 is 13 amino acids long. Deletions cut 5 bases from V and 0 bases from J, with 4 bases between. The germline gives CDR1 SGHTA, CDR2 FQGNSA. CDR3 in DNA: TGTGCCAGCAGCCCGTCAACTAATGAAAAACTGTTTTTT. Translating it yields CASSPSTNEKLFF.

This chain joins TRBV27 and TRBJ1-2; unclear D gene. Trimming removed 5 bases from V and 8 bases from J, with 21 bases in between. Per the germline V gene, CDR1 is MNHEY and CDR2 is SMNVEV (reference sequence). CDR3 length: 15 amino acids. Written as DNA, the CDR3 is TGTGCCAGCAGTCCACTGATAGGGCCCTTGGGAGGCTACACCTTC. Translation gives CASSPLIGPLGGYTF.

This clonotype was seen more than once but under ten times. The rearrangement joins TRBV7-2 to TRBJ2-2; no definite D call. Trimming removed 11 bases from V and 4 bases from J, with 17 bases in between. Germline V gene lookup returns CDR1 SGHTA and CDR2 FQGNSA. The CDR3 sequence is 14 residues long. The CDR3 spells CAGSSSAITGELFF. The CDR3, as DNA: TGTGCCGGTTCATCAAGCGCAATCACCGGGGAGCTGTTTTTT.

Only a few counts were recorded for this clonotype. This chain connects TRBV6-2 or TRBV6-3 to TRBJ1-1; the match to TRBD1 covers 7 bases. The CDR3 runs 14 residues. Germline V gene lookup returns CDR1 MNHEY and CDR2 SVGEGT. Losses at the gene ends were 6 bases for V and 2 bases for J; bases not matched to a gene: 6. CDR3 in amino acids: CASRKQGLNTEAFF. CDR3 in DNA: TGTGCCAGCAGAAAACAGGGGCTAAACACTGAAGCTTTCTTT.

The V call is TRBV9, the J call TRBJ2-1; D gene unclear. Germline V lookup: CDR1 SGDLS, CDR2 YYNGEE. This CDR3 region has 14 residues. V was shortened by 0 bases and J by 13 bases, with 17 bases between the two germline ends. The DNA of the CDR3 is TGTGCCAGCAGCGTAGTTGGAGAGACTGAGACCCAGTTCTTC. This sequence encodes CASSVVGETETQFF.

As to this clonotype: Germline and junction disagree at one end, which may indicate a read error. V usage is TRBV10-3 and J usage is TRBJ1-1, with 8 bases that match TRBD1. This CDR3 comprises 14 residues. Germline V CDR1 and CDR2: ENHRY, SYGVKD. This CDR3 is CAFRATGVGTEAFF. CDR3 nucleotide sequence: TGTGCCTTCAGGGCGACAGGGGTCGGCACTGAAGCTTTCTTT.

CDR3 protein: CASSYPTESYGYTF. The CDR3 DNA sequence: TGTGCCAGCAGTTATCCGACAGAGAGCTATGGCTACACCTTC. The V and J genes are TRBV6-6 and TRBJ1-2, with D possibly being TRBD1 (5 bases). The CDR3 contains 14 residues. CDR1 and CDR2 from the germline V gene are MNHNY and SVGAGI (reference sequence). V was trimmed by 3 bases and J by 4 bases, leaving 12 bases between them.

V and J are TRBV28 and TRBJ2-7, with 8 bases aligning to TRBD2. Germline-derived CDR1 and CDR2 are MDHEN and SYDVKM. The CDR3 is 15 residues long. V was clipped by 6 bases and J by 0 bases; unmatched bases: 7. The DNA of the CDR3 is TGTGCCAGCAGGCTATTTCGGGGGGGCTCCTACGAGCAGTACTTC. It translates to CASRLFRGGSYEQYF.

The chain has TRBV11-2 and TRBJ2-1; tentative D call: TRBD2 (8 bases). The V end lost 11 bases, the J end lost 10 bases, and 36 bases lay between the germline ends. The CDR3 has 18 amino acids. CDR1 is SGHAT and CDR2 is FQNNGV in the germline V gene. The CDR3: CAGIRQGGYSGIGREQFF. The CDR3, as DNA: TGTGCCGGCATCAGACAGGGTGGGTATAGCGGGATTGGCAGAGAGCAGTTCTTC.

This chain uses TRBV6-2 or TRBV6-3 with TRBJ2-1, with D perhaps being TRBD1 or TRBD2 (5 bases each). The CDR3 runs 13 residues. Trimming shortened V by 9 bases and J by 2 bases, and 11 bases separated the two germline ends. In germline, CDR1 is MNHEY, CDR2 SVGEGT. CDR3 nucleotide sequence: TGTGCCAGTTCCGGGACGGCCTACAATGAGCAGTTCTTC. Translated: CASSGTAYNEQFF.

This clonotype was detected only a few times. The CDR3 here is CASSSLAGGQFF. The CDR3, as DNA: TGTGCCAGCAGTTCCCTAGCGGGAGGGCAGTTCTTC. V gene TRBV6-5 combines with J gene TRBJ2-1, with 11 positions matching TRBD2. CDR3 size: 12 residues. Unmatched junction bases numbered 2, after V lost 4 bases and J lost 12 bases. Germline V gives CDR1 MNHEY, CDR2 SVGAGI.

The rearrangement links TRBV10-2 to TRBJ2-7; 12 nucleotides line up with TRBD1. Trimming took 2 bases from V and 5 from J; bases not matched to a gene: 7. The CDR3 spans 16 residues. Looked up from germline, CDR1 is WSHSY and CDR2 is SAAADI. The CDR3 protein is CASSEAFGTGGDEQYF. In nucleotides, the CDR3 is TGCGCCAGCAGTGAGGCTTTTGGGACAGGGGGCGACGAGCAGTACTTC.

This clonotype has more than one count but fewer than ten. The rearrangement joins TRBV11-2 to TRBJ2-5; D is possibly TRBD2 (5 bases). V was cut by 0 bases and J by 5 bases, with 13 bases left in between. CDR3 length equals 15 residues. Germline V lookup: CDR1 SGHAT, CDR2 FQNNGV. The DNA for the CDR3 is TGTGCCAGCAGCTTAGATTTACGGAGGTACGAGACCCAGTACTTC. Translation gives CASSLDLRRYETQYF.

This clonotype was counted a few times. The chain is built from TRBV3-1 and TRBJ1-2, with D possibly matching TRBD1 (6 bases). Trimming cost V 2 bases and J 2 bases, with 9 bases left between them. This CDR3 comprises 14 residues. Germline V gene data show CDR1 as LGHDT and CDR2 as YNNKEL (reference sequence). This CDR3 reads CASSQLGQNYGYTF. The CDR3 region has the DNA TGTGCCAGCAGCCAACTTGGACAGAACTATGGCTACACCTTC.

This clonotype was picked up a small number of times. This rearrangement joins TRBV29-1 to TRBJ1-1, with D possibly being TRBD1 (5 bases). Germline V lookup: CDR1 SQVTM, CDR2 ANQGSEA. The CDR3 loop spans 13 amino acids. Between the trimmed V and J ends, which lost 1 base and 2 bases, there was a span of 8 bases. The CDR3 region is CSVEGQTNTEAFF. CDR3 sequence (DNA): TGCAGCGTTGAAGGACAGACAAACACTGAAGCTTTCTTT.

This rearrangement joins TRBV29-1 to TRBJ1-1; 11 nucleotides align to TRBD1. This CDR3 comprises 13 residues. V trimming: 6 bases; J trimming: 4 bases; junction bases outside the gene matches: 4. Germline values: CDR1 SQVTM, CDR2 ANQGSEA. The CDR3 loop reads CSVEGQGGTEAFF. The CDR3 DNA is TGCAGCGTGGAGGGACAGGGGGGCACTGAAGCTTTCTTT.

The chain joins TRBV7-2 to TRBJ1-5; no firm D call. The CDR3 is made up of 17 amino acids. Germline V lookup: CDR1 SGHTA, CDR2 FQGNSA. V lost 1 base and J lost 5, with 18 bases in between. The CDR3 DNA is TGTGCCAGCAGCTTAGGTTGGTTAGGGAAAAGTGATCAGCCCCAGCATTTT. Protein: CASSLGWLGKSDQPQHF. Full variable domain (remainder filled in from reference TRBV7-2 and TRBJ1-5): GAGVSQSPSNKVTEKGKDVELRCDPISGHTALYWYRQSLGQGLEFLIYFQGNSAPDKSGLPSDRFSAERTGGSVSTLTIQRTQQEDSAVYLCASSLGWLGKSDQPQHFGDGTRLSIL.

On this clonotype itself: With a much larger clone just one base away, this may be a read error. V usage is TRBV9 and J usage is TRBJ2-5; D might be TRBD2 (5 bases). V shed 0 bases and J shed 11 bases, with 17 bases lying between them. The germline V gene encodes CDR1 SGDLS and CDR2 YYNGEE. This CDR3 spans 14 amino acids. In DNA, the CDR3 is TGTGCCAGCAGCGTAGGGGGATCTCGGGGTGAGCAGTACTTC. Amino acids: CASSVGGSRGEQYF.

The chain couples TRBV10-3 to TRBJ2-3, with D unresolved. V dropped 0 bases and J dropped 1 base, with 5 bases sitting between them. Germline CDR1 and CDR2: ENHRY and SYGVKD. The CDR3 contains 14 residues. CDR3 nucleotides: TGTGCCATCAGTGAGTCGAGTCGCACAGATACGCAGTATTTT. Its translation is CAISESSRTDTQYF.